Shown below are 21 T cell receptor beta chains from a single sample sequenced in a study of cytomegalovirus exposure and HLA in healthy donors (dated by TCRdb to about 2017). The library was generated by the immunoSEQ multiplex PCR assay. For the multiplex PCR, a mixture combining 60 forward primers for TCR Vbeta segments and 13 reverse primers for TCR Jbeta segments was used. TCRdb holds this immuneACCESS table with in-frame rearrangements only. Some clones are missing; in checked studies, unresolved V genes explain under half, and the rest has no known cause. The sample table holds approximately 160,000 clones, of which 84% were seen once. The ten most abundant clones make up more than 0.35% of the sample. Sequencing was done on a sample of PBMCs. The receptors here all came from a boy aged 2 to 10 in good health and CMV-seronegative.

V usage is TRBV5-1 and J usage is TRBJ2-2; no definite D call. Trimming cost V 0 bases and J 0 bases, with 9 bases left between them. The germline V gene encodes CDR1 SGHRS and CDR2 YFSETQ. The CDR3 sequence is 16 residues long. The CDR3 bases are TGCGCCAGCAGCTTGGCCCAGGCAGCGAACACCGGGGAGCTGTTTTTT. Translating it yields CASSLAQAANTGELFF. The entire variable domain, with the rest obtained from reference TRBV5-1 and TRBJ2-2, is as follows: KAGVTQTPRYLIKTRGQQVTLSCSPISGHRSVSWYQQTPGQGLQFLFEYFSETQRNKGNFPGRFSGRQFSNSRSEMNVSTLELGDSALYLCASSLAQAANTGELFFGEGSRLTVL.

The rearrangement uses TRBV19 and TRBJ2-6; 10 nucleotides align to TRBD1. The CDR3 is 16 residues long. With 6 bases clipped from V and 0 bases from J, the junction kept 2 bases outside the gene matches. From germline, CDR1 is LNHDA and CDR2 SQIVND (reference sequence). CDR3 DNA sequence: TGTGCCAGTAGAGGACAGGGGGGCTCTGGGGCCAACGTCCTGACTTTC. Amino acid sequence: CASRGQGGSGANVLTF.

The chain combines TRBV18 with TRBJ2-2, with 7 positions matching TRBD1. This CDR3 spans 16 amino acids. From germline, CDR1 is KGHSH and CDR2 LQKENI. The V and J ends lost 5 bases and 6 bases, in that order; junction bases with no gene match: 12. The CDR3 DNA follows: TGTGCCAGCTCAAGTACCGGGACAGCTTCCCCCGGGGAGCTGTTTTTT. Translated, it gives CASSSTGTASPGELFF.

The table lists this clone with a count of one. The V call is TRBV5-1, the J call TRBJ2-2; 7 positions agree with TRBD2. Germline V gene data show CDR1 as SGHRS and CDR2 as YFSETQ. V lost 4 bases, J lost 2 bases, and 2 bases stayed unmatched. The CDR3 loop spans 14 amino acids. CDR3 in DNA: TGCGCCAGCAGCCAGGGACTAAACACCGGGGAGCTGTTTTTT. Translated, it gives CASSQGLNTGELFF.

The genes are TRBV5-1 and TRBJ2-1; 12 bases are shared with TRBD2. The CDR3 sequence is 15 residues long. Trimming at V came to 1 base and at J to 5 bases, leaving 1 base not matched to a gene. The germline gives CDR1 SGHRS, CDR2 YFSETQ. The CDR3 DNA sequence: TGCGCCAGCAGCTTGTGGACTAGCGGGAACAATGAGCAGTTCTTC. Translating gives CASSLWTSGNNEQFF. The full variable domain, rest sourced from reference TRBV5-1 and TRBJ2-1, is KAGVTQTPRYLIKTRGQQVTLSCSPISGHRSVSWYQQTPGQGLQFLFEYFSETQRNKGNFPGRFSGRQFSNSRSEMNVSTLELGDSALYLCASSLWTSGNNEQFFGPGTRLTVL.

The chain combines TRBV4-1 with TRBJ2-7; 8 nucleotides align to TRBD2. Trimming at V came to 4 bases and at J to 3 bases, leaving 5 bases not matched to a gene. CDR1 is MGHRA and CDR2 is YSYEKL in the germline V gene. CDR3 length equals 14 residues. In nucleotides, the CDR3 is TGCGCCAGCAGCCTGATAGCGGGAAGCTACGAGCAGTACTTC. Encoded protein: CASSLIAGSYEQYF.

The rearrangement uses TRBV21-1 and TRBJ2-7; the table's D call, TRBD2, was not checked against the DNA. TRBV21-1 is annotated as a pseudogene. CDR3 length: 12 amino acids. CDR3 protein: CASSNGSYEQYF. DNA of the CDR3: TGTGCCAGCAGCAACGGGAGCTACGAGCAGTACTTC.

The chain combines TRBV28 with TRBJ1-2; a possible D gene is TRBD1 (5 bases). Germline CDR1 MDHEN, CDR2 SYDVKM. The length of the CDR3 is 12 residues. V was cut by 6 bases and J by 4 bases, with 9 bases left in between. CDR3 in amino acids: CASSGGSYGYTF. In DNA, the CDR3 is TGTGCCAGCAGCGGGGGTTCCTATGGCTACACCTTC.

The CDR3 region has the DNA TGTGCCAGCAGTTTGGGGAGGACCGGGGAGCTGTTTTTT. Translated: CASSLGRTGELFF. This rearrangement joins TRBV6-5 to TRBJ2-2, with D tentatively TRBD2 (6 bases). With 4 bases removed from V and 5 bases from J, the gap between germline ends came to 8 bases. From germline, CDR1 is MNHEY and CDR2 SVGAGI. The CDR3 loop spans 13 amino acids.

This chain joins TRBV10-3 and TRBJ1-1; no firm D call. The V end lost 7 bases, the J end lost 5 bases, and 17 bases lay between the germline ends. The germline V gene has CDR1 ENHRY and CDR2 SYGVKD. The CDR3 covers 14 residues. The DNA for the CDR3 is TGTGCCATCAACTATGGAGCCCAAGGAACTGAAGCTTTCTTT. Protein: CAINYGAQGTEAFF.

The V and J genes are TRBV20-1 and TRBJ1-1; 10 bases line up with TRBD1. The CDR3 runs to 11 residues. Germline V gene lookup returns CDR1 DFQATT and CDR2 SNEGSKA (reference sequence). With V trimmed by 6 bases and J by 11 bases, 6 bases remained unmatched. CDR3 in DNA: TGCAGTGCCCCCGGGACAGGGGTCGCTTTCTTT. Its protein is CSAPGTGVAFF.

V gene TRBV19 combines with J gene TRBJ1-2; 7 bases map to TRBD1. This CDR3 is 14 amino acids long. The V segment lost 5 bases and the J segment 5 bases; nucleotides outside the gene matches: 8. Per the germline V gene, CDR1 is LNHDA and CDR2 is SQIVND (reference sequence). DNA of the CDR3: TGTGCCAGTAGTCTCACGACAGGGAGGTATGGCTACACCTTC. This encodes CASSLTTGRYGYTF.

The V call is TRBV28, the J call TRBJ1-2; D gene unclear. The germline V and J ends were trimmed by 6 bases and 8 bases, with 16 bases remaining between them. Germline assignment: CDR1 MDHEN and CDR2 SYDVKM. The length of the CDR3 is 13 residues. The CDR3 coding sequence is TGTGCCAGCAGGGTACCCGCCTCGGGAGGCTACACCTTC. Protein: CASRVPASGGYTF.

This clone has only one observation. The chain has TRBV20-1 and TRBJ2-1; D ambiguous. The germline V gene has CDR1 DFQATT and CDR2 SNEGSKA (reference sequence). Trimming shortened V by 2 bases and J by 8 bases, and 7 bases separated the two germline ends. The CDR3 extends over 11 amino acids. CDR3 region: CSARRSDEQFF. DNA of the CDR3: TGCAGTGCTAGAAGGAGCGATGAGCAGTTCTTC.

V is TRBV10-2 and J is TRBJ2-7, with TRBD2 as a possible D gene (5 bases). Between the trimmed V and J ends, which lost 4 bases and 2 bases, there was a span of 9 bases. CDR3 size: 13 residues. Germline CDR1 and CDR2: WSHSY and SAAADI. The CDR3 region has the DNA TGCGCCAGCAGTGGGGAAGCGGCCTACGAGCAGTACTTC. Encoded protein: CASSGEAAYEQYF.

The chain's CDR3 is CASSDGRGGNEKLFF. The DNA for the CDR3 is TGTGCCAGCAGTGACGGCAGGGGCGGGAATGAAAAACTGTTTTTT. The J gene is TRBJ1-4, the V gene TRBV2; perhaps TRBD1 as D (6 bases). Trimming cost V 3 bases and J 5 bases, with 13 bases left between them. The CDR3 is 15 amino acids. CDR1 is SNHLY, CDR2 FYNNEI, per germline.

This clone has only a few counts. The chain is built from TRBV9 and TRBJ2-5; TRBD1 matches 10 bases. In germline, CDR1 is SGDLS, CDR2 YYNGEE. The J segment lost 0 bases and the V segment lost 3 bases, leaving 8 bases of the junction unmatched. This CDR3 is built from 17 residues. The CDR3 here is CASSALGQGVNQETQYF. The CDR3 nucleotides are TGTGCCAGCAGCGCTCTCGGACAGGGGGTTAACCAAGAGACCCAGTACTTC.

This clone was counted between two and nine times. The chain recombines TRBV5-6 with TRBJ1-1; maybe TRBD1 (5 bases). Between the trimmed V and J ends, which lost 0 bases and 5 bases, there was a span of 11 bases. Germline assignment: CDR1 SGHDT and CDR2 YYEEEE. The CDR3 totals 14 residues. CDR3 loop: CASSLGQGLTEAFF. CDR3 coding DNA: TGTGCCAGCAGCTTGGGGCAGGGTTTGACTGAAGCTTTCTTT.

V usage is TRBV9 and J usage is TRBJ2-6; D possibly corresponds to TRBD2 (5 bases). Trimming removed 2 bases at V and 4 bases at J, with 10 bases between. CDR1 and CDR2 from the germline V gene are SGDLS and YYNGEE. The CDR3 runs 15 residues. The CDR3 loop is CASSVLAAGANVLTF. The CDR3 DNA sequence: TGTGCCAGCAGCGTTCTAGCTGCCGGGGCCAACGTCCTGACTTTC.

The gene calls are TRBV27 and TRBJ1-2, with TRBD1 matching over 9 bases. Germline lookup yields CDR1 MNHEY and CDR2 SMNVEV (reference sequence). This CDR3 spans 14 amino acids. Trimming at V came to 6 bases and at J to 5 bases, leaving 7 bases not matched to a gene. The CDR3 sequence: CASRVGTGPYGYTF. The CDR3 nucleotides read TGTGCCAGCAGAGTTGGGACAGGGCCTTATGGCTACACCTTC.

The chain joins TRBV7-3 to TRBJ2-1, with TRBD2 identical over 7 bases. J gave up 7 bases and V 2 bases, and 20 bases lay outside the gene matches. The CDR3 has 19 amino acids. Germline lookup yields CDR1 SGHTA and CDR2 FQGTGA. The CDR3 nucleotides are TGTGCCAGCAGCTTATCTCGACTTGGGGGAGCGGGGAACTTAAATGAGCAGTTCTTC. Translating gives CASSLSRLGGAGNLNEQFF.